The 7 T cell receptor beta chains listed next were all sequenced from one sample in a study of cytomegalovirus exposure and HLA in healthy donors. The PCR contained 60 Vbeta and 13 Jbeta primers. The assay was immunoSEQ multiplex PCR, and TCRdb's table has in-frame clones only and misses some. The sample contains 95,000 to 100,000 clones, roughly 74% of which appear only once. Source material: PBMCs. Receptors originate from a middle-aged woman in good health and CMV-seronegative.

The gene calls are TRBV10-1 and TRBJ2-1, with 11 bases that match TRBD2. The junction had 2 bases not matched to a gene; V was cut back by 3 bases and J by 1 base. The CDR3 length is 16 residues. Germline values: CDR1 WNHNN, CDR2 SYGVQD (reference sequence). CDR3: CASSDLAGGSYNEQFF. DNA of the CDR3: TGCGCCAGCAGTGACTTAGCGGGAGGGTCCTACAATGAGCAGTTCTTC.

The chain carries TRBV18 and TRBJ2-7, with D possibly matching TRBD1 (5 bases). In germline, CDR1 is KGHSH, CDR2 LQKENI. The ends were cut back, 2 bases at V and 1 base at J, with 9 bases in the middle. This CDR3 is 14 amino acids long. DNA of the CDR3: TGTGCCAGCTCACCATCTGGGGCTTCCTACGAGCAGTACTTC. Protein: CASSPSGASYEQYF.

The chain has TRBV7-2 and TRBJ2-7, with D perhaps matching TRBD1 (6 bases). CDR1 and CDR2 from the germline V gene are SGHTA and FQGNSA. Trimming took off 5 bases at V and 2 bases at J, with 16 bases between the two ends. The CDR3 totals 15 residues. CDR3 residues: CTSSLHPGTTYEQYF. The CDR3 DNA reads as TGTACCAGCAGCCTCCACCCCGGGACAACCTACGAGCAGTACTTC.

This clone was counted between two and nine times. The V gene is TRBV16, the J gene TRBJ1-6, with 9 bases that match TRBD1. The ends lost 4 bases at V and 9 bases at J; junction bases unmatched: 4. CDR3 length: 14 residues. Germline CDR1 and CDR2: KGHSY and FQNENV. In nucleotides, the CDR3 is TGTGCCAGCAGCCTGGGACAGGGTGGTTCACCCCTCCACTTT. Its translation: CASSLGQGGSPLHF.

The chain uses TRBV6-1 and TRBJ2-3; tentatively, D is TRBD1 (5 bases). The germline gives CDR1 MNHNS, CDR2 SASEGT. V gave up 3 bases and J gave up 3 bases, with 16 bases separating them. The CDR3 contains 16 residues. The CDR3 sequence is CASSDRGRVGTDTQYF. The CDR3 nucleotides are TGTGCCAGCAGTGATAGGGGCAGGGTTGGGACAGATACGCAGTATTTT.

The V call is TRBV5-1, the J call TRBJ2-5; tentatively, D is TRBD1 (5 bases). V lost 2 bases, J lost 1 base, and 12 bases lay in between. The CDR3 covers 15 residues. Per germline, CDR1 SGHRS and CDR2 YFSETQ. CDR3 sequence reads: CASSFPGLAQETQYF. CDR3 coding DNA: TGCGCCAGCAGCTTCCCAGGGTTGGCCCAAGAGACCCAGTACTTC.

The CDR3, as DNA: TGCGCCAGCAGCCCGTACAGGGGGCTTTCCACAGATACGCAGTATTTT. Protein product: CASSPYRGLSTDTQYF. The chain recombines TRBV4-3 with TRBJ2-3, with 9 bases aligning to TRBD1. Germline CDR1 reads LGHNA; CDR2 reads YSLEER. V shed 4 bases and J 2 bases; nucleotides not matched to a gene: 7. The CDR3 runs to 16 residues.